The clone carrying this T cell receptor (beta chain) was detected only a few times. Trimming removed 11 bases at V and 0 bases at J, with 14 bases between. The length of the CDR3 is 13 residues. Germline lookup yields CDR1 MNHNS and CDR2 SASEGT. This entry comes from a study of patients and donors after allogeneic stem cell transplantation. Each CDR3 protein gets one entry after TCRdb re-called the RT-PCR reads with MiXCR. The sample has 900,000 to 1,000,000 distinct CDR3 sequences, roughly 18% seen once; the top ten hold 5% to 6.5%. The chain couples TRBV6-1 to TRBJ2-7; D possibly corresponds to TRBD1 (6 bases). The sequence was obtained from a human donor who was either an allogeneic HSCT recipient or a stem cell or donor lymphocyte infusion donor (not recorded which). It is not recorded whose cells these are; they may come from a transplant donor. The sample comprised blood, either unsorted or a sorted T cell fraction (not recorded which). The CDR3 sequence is CAVGAGSSYEQYF. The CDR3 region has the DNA TGTGCCGTGGGGGCAGGGAGCTCCTACGAGCAGTACTTC.